The entry that follows covers one T cell receptor beta chain sequence. Clones were read by immunoSEQ multiplex PCR, and TCRdb kept only the in-frame ones, dropping some. The sample includes over 1.4 million clones, roughly 96% seen only once; the top ten take roughly 1.2%. The CDR3 loop spans 14 amino acids. Trimming left V 4 bases short and J 4 bases short, with 14 bases between. Germline loops: CDR1 SGDLS, CDR2 YYNGEE. This entry belongs to a study of shared clonotypes between healthy human individuals. The receptor was derived from a man aged 30 to 39 in good health. Sequencing was carried out using naive CD4+ T cells sorted from blood. Subset defined: CD45RA+ positively selected. The chain has TRBV9 and TRBJ1-2; D gene uncertain. DNA of the CDR3: TGTGCCAGCAGCACACCGGGAGCCAGCTATGGCTACACCTTC. The encoded protein is CASSTPGASYGYTF.